Listed below are T cell receptor beta chains from one sample, sequenced in a study of post-analysis software for immune sequencing data. TCRdb called the PCR reads again in MiXCR, with one record for every CDR3 protein. The table shows about 260,000 distinct CDR3 sequences, with 35% to 40% occurring only once. The sample taken for sequencing was blood. Receptor source: a girl under 18 with multiple sclerosis. Both conserved end residues are part of each CDR3. Each record gives: CDR3 DNA, CDR3 protein, D gene, J gene, clone size, V gene. D genes are given only for firm matches. Rows may omit the clone size; those that give it use once, few, many or a size class.

CDR3nt: TGTGCCTGGGGAGGAGGGCCAATCTATGAGCAGTTCTTC
CDR3aa: CAWGGGPIYEQFF
d_gene: -
j_gene: TRBJ2-1
abundance: few
v_gene: TRBV30

CDR3nt: TGTGCCAGCAGCGTAGCAGGGGGCACAGATACGCAGTATTTT
CDR3aa: CASSVAGGTDTQYF
d_gene: -
j_gene: TRBJ2-3
abundance: many
v_gene: TRBV6-4

CDR3nt: TGCAGTGCTAGAGGTGCAACTAATGAAAAACTGTTTTTT
CDR3aa: CSARGATNEKLFF
d_gene: -
j_gene: TRBJ1-4
abundance: -
v_gene: TRBV20-1

CDR3nt: TGTGCCAGCAGCTTAGAGTTGGCGCAAGAGACCCAGTACTTC
CDR3aa: CASSLELAQETQYF
d_gene: -
j_gene: TRBJ2-5
abundance: -
v_gene: TRBV7-2

CDR3nt: TGTGCCAGCAGACTATCGCAGGGGGGAACCAAAAACATTCAGTACTTC
CDR3aa: CASRLSQGGTKNIQYF
d_gene: -
j_gene: TRBJ2-4
abundance: many
v_gene: TRBV28

CDR3nt: TGTGCCAGCAGCTTAGGACAGGGTGAGGGGCAGTTCTTC
CDR3aa: CASSLGQGEGQFF
d_gene: TRBD1
j_gene: TRBJ2-1
abundance: -
v_gene: TRBV5-6

CDR3nt: TGCGCCAGCAGCCGGGCGGGGGAGACCCGGTACTTC
CDR3aa: CASSRAGETRYF
d_gene: TRBD2
j_gene: TRBJ2-5
abundance: once
v_gene: TRBV5-1

CDR3nt: TGCAGCGTTGCACGGAACGGCTACACCTTC
CDR3aa: CSVARNGYTF
d_gene: -
j_gene: TRBJ1-2
abundance: many
v_gene: TRBV29-1

CDR3nt: TGTGCCACCAGTGACACGACAGGGGGGACAGATACGCAGTATTTT
CDR3aa: CATSDTTGGTDTQYF
d_gene: TRBD1
j_gene: TRBJ2-3
abundance: few
v_gene: TRBV24-1

CDR3nt: TGCGCCAGCAGGGGGCATCCGGGGGAGCTGTTTTTT
CDR3aa: CASRGHPGELFF
d_gene: -
j_gene: TRBJ2-2
abundance: few
v_gene: TRBV5-1

CDR3nt: TGCAGTGCTCTATACAGGGGGTCTCAAGAGGATACGCAGTATTTT
CDR3aa: CSALYRGSQEDTQYF
d_gene: TRBD1
j_gene: TRBJ2-3
abundance: once
v_gene: TRBV20-1

CDR3nt: TGTGCCAGCAGTCTGGGACGGCTTAACGCTGAAGCTTTCTTT
CDR3aa: CASSLGRLNAEAFF
d_gene: -
j_gene: TRBJ1-1
abundance: -
v_gene: TRBV28

CDR3nt: TGTGCCAGCCGCTTTTACGGCCCTGGGCATCTGAACACTGAAGCTTTCTTT
CDR3aa: CASRFYGPGHLNTEAFF
d_gene: -
j_gene: TRBJ1-1
abundance: once
v_gene: TRBV5-5

CDR3nt: TGTGCCAGCAGCCAACCGGGACTAGCGGCCGGGGAGCTGTTTTTT
CDR3aa: CASSQPGLAAGELFF
d_gene: TRBD2
j_gene: TRBJ2-2
abundance: -
v_gene: TRBV14

CDR3nt: TGCAGTGCTAGACTCGAAGGGCTCGGCTACACCTTC
CDR3aa: CSARLEGLGYTF
d_gene: -
j_gene: TRBJ1-2
abundance: many
v_gene: TRBV20-1

CDR3nt: TGCGCCAGCAGCTTGACGCAGGGGAGGACAGATACGCAGTATTTT
CDR3aa: CASSLTQGRTDTQYF
d_gene: -
j_gene: TRBJ2-3
abundance: -
v_gene: TRBV5-1

CDR3nt: TGTGCCAGCAGTTTGGACGGGGGCTCTGGGGCCAACGTCCTGACTTTC
CDR3aa: CASSLDGGSGANVLTF
d_gene: -
j_gene: TRBJ2-6
abundance: many
v_gene: TRBV28

CDR3nt: TGTGCCAGCAGCATTAGCGGGGGGGCGTACAATGAGCAGTTCTTC
CDR3aa: CASSISGGAYNEQFF
d_gene: TRBD2
j_gene: TRBJ2-1
abundance: many
v_gene: TRBV7-9

CDR3nt: TGTGCCAGCAGCTTAGGGGACAGGGGGCTGGCTGAAGCTTTCTTT
CDR3aa: CASSLGDRGLAEAFF
d_gene: TRBD1
j_gene: TRBJ1-1
abundance: many
v_gene: TRBV13

CDR3nt: TGTGCCATCAGTGAGTCGAAGCTCAGGGCGGGTACAGATACGCAGTATTTT
CDR3aa: CAISESKLRAGTDTQYF
d_gene: -
j_gene: TRBJ2-3
abundance: many
v_gene: TRBV10-3

CDR3nt: TGTGCCAGCAGCTTACCTAGGCGGCTAGACACGAGGGGGACCCAGTACTTC
CDR3aa: CASSLPRRLDTRGTQYF
d_gene: -
j_gene: TRBJ2-5
abundance: many
v_gene: TRBV7-9

CDR3nt: TGCGCCAGCAGTGACAGGTTCTACTCTGGGGCCAACGTCCTGACTTTC
CDR3aa: CASSDRFYSGANVLTF
d_gene: -
j_gene: TRBJ2-6
abundance: -
v_gene: TRBV10-2

CDR3nt: TGTGCCAGCAGTTTAAAGCCCCGCAATGAGCAGTACTTC
CDR3aa: CASSLKPRNEQYF
d_gene: -
j_gene: TRBJ2-5
abundance: -
v_gene: TRBV28

CDR3nt: TGCAGCGCCGTAAGGGGCCCCGGGACTTACTATGGCTACACCTTC
CDR3aa: CSAVRGPGTYYGYTF
d_gene: -
j_gene: TRBJ1-2
abundance: -
v_gene: TRBV29-1

CDR3nt: TGTGCCAGCAGCTCTCGACTAGTAACAAGAGGGAACACCGGGGAGCTGTTTTTT
CDR3aa: CASSSRLVTRGNTGELFF
d_gene: -
j_gene: TRBJ2-2
abundance: -
v_gene: TRBV11-3

CDR3nt: TGTGCCAGCAGCCCAGACGGATCCTCTGGAAACACCATATATTTT
CDR3aa: CASSPDGSSGNTIYF
d_gene: -
j_gene: TRBJ1-3
abundance: -
v_gene: TRBV7-6

CDR3nt: TGTGCCAGCAGCTCTCCCGGAGGACCTGAAGCTTTCTTT
CDR3aa: CASSSPGGPEAFF
d_gene: -
j_gene: TRBJ1-1
abundance: -
v_gene: TRBV7-2

CDR3nt: TGCAGTGCTAAGCAGGGTTACAATGAGCAGTTCTTC
CDR3aa: CSAKQGYNEQFF
d_gene: -
j_gene: TRBJ2-1
abundance: many
v_gene: TRBV20-1

CDR3nt: TGTGCCAGCAGGGATATTTCTAGCGGGAGGTTCAACGAGCAGTACTTC
CDR3aa: CASRDISSGRFNEQYF
d_gene: TRBD2
j_gene: TRBJ2-7
abundance: -
v_gene: TRBV11-2

CDR3nt: TGCGCCAGCAGCCCAGGGAGAGAAAATGAAAAACTGTTTTTT
CDR3aa: CASSPGRENEKLFF
d_gene: -
j_gene: TRBJ1-4
abundance: few
v_gene: TRBV5-1

CDR3nt: TGTGCCAGCAGCCCCAAGGCGGGAGGGCCTATGGATGAGCAGTTCTTC
CDR3aa: CASSPKAGGPMDEQFF
d_gene: TRBD2
j_gene: TRBJ2-1
abundance: -
v_gene: TRBV3-1

CDR3nt: TGTGCCAGCATGGGAGGACAAAGCTCCTACAATGAGCAGTTCTTC
CDR3aa: CASMGGQSSYNEQFF
d_gene: -
j_gene: TRBJ2-1
abundance: few
v_gene: TRBV2

CDR3nt: TGCAGTGCTAGCCGTAACCCTCTCCGCTATGAGCAGTTCTTC
CDR3aa: CSASRNPLRYEQFF
d_gene: -
j_gene: TRBJ2-1
abundance: -
v_gene: TRBV20-1

CDR3nt: TGTGCCAGCACCGCGGACAGCCATGGCTACACCTTC
CDR3aa: CASTADSHGYTF
d_gene: -
j_gene: TRBJ1-2
abundance: many
v_gene: TRBV2

CDR3nt: TGTGCCAGCAGGCTACAGGATTCCAAAAACATTCAGTACTTC
CDR3aa: CASRLQDSKNIQYF
d_gene: -
j_gene: TRBJ2-4
abundance: few
v_gene: TRBV6-1

CDR3nt: TGTGCCACCAGTGATTCCGGGACAGGGGTAGAGGAGCAGTTCTTC
CDR3aa: CATSDSGTGVEEQFF
d_gene: TRBD1
j_gene: TRBJ2-1
abundance: -
v_gene: TRBV24-1

CDR3nt: TGTGCCAGCAGCCAAGAGGCACAGGATGGTTATGGCTACACCTTC
CDR3aa: CASSQEAQDGYGYTF
d_gene: -
j_gene: TRBJ1-2
abundance: few
v_gene: TRBV4-2

CDR3nt: TGTGCCAGCAGCCTAGCCCCAGGACCGTACAATGAGCAGTTCTTC
CDR3aa: CASSLAPGPYNEQFF
d_gene: -
j_gene: TRBJ2-1
abundance: many
v_gene: TRBV7-9

CDR3nt: TGTGCCAGCAGCGGGGGGACCGACGACCCCTACAATGAGCAGTTCTTC
CDR3aa: CASSGGTDDPYNEQFF
d_gene: -
j_gene: TRBJ2-1
abundance: -
v_gene: TRBV11-2

CDR3nt: TGCGCCAGCAGCTTAGATCTGGGTGAAAAACTGTTTTTT
CDR3aa: CASSLDLGEKLFF
d_gene: -
j_gene: TRBJ1-4
abundance: many
v_gene: TRBV5-1

CDR3nt: TGTGCCAGCAGCACCTTTGACTCATACAATGAGCAGTTCTTC
CDR3aa: CASSTFDSYNEQFF
d_gene: -
j_gene: TRBJ2-1
abundance: many
v_gene: TRBV7-3

CDR3nt: TGTGCCAGCTCACCCCAGCGGGGATCCCACAATGAGCAGTTCTTC
CDR3aa: CASSPQRGSHNEQFF
d_gene: TRBD2
j_gene: TRBJ2-1
abundance: many
v_gene: TRBV18

CDR3nt: TGTGCCAGCAGTTCTGGCCTGGGGACTAGCGGGCACTCTGACGAGCAGTACTTC
CDR3aa: CASSSGLGTSGHSDEQYF
d_gene: TRBD2
j_gene: TRBJ2-7
abundance: many
v_gene: TRBV12-3/TRBV12-4

CDR3nt: TGTGCCAGTAGTAGGACTAGCGGGATGTACGAGCAGTACTTC
CDR3aa: CASSRTSGMYEQYF
d_gene: TRBD2
j_gene: TRBJ2-7
abundance: few
v_gene: TRBV19

CDR3nt: TGCGCCAGCAGTGAGGGGACTAGCGGAAGACCACTCAGCACAGATACGCAGTATTTT
CDR3aa: CASSEGTSGRPLSTDTQYF
d_gene: TRBD2
j_gene: TRBJ2-3
abundance: -
v_gene: TRBV10-2

CDR3nt: TGCAGCGCTGCGGCAGTAATGAACACTGAAGCTTTCTTT
CDR3aa: CSAAAVMNTEAFF
d_gene: -
j_gene: TRBJ1-1
abundance: -
v_gene: TRBV29-1

CDR3nt: TGTGCCAGCACCATAGGGTCCGTGGCGAGCTATGGCTACACCTTC
CDR3aa: CASTIGSVASYGYTF
d_gene: -
j_gene: TRBJ1-2
abundance: few
v_gene: TRBV12-3/TRBV12-4

CDR3nt: TGTGCCAGCAGTTACTGGAATGCGTATAATTCACCCCTCCACTTT
CDR3aa: CASSYWNAYNSPLHF
d_gene: -
j_gene: TRBJ1-6
abundance: -
v_gene: TRBV6-2/TRBV6-3

CDR3nt: TGTGCCAGCAGGGAGTCGACAGGGGGAGACTACACCTTC
CDR3aa: CASRESTGGDYTF
d_gene: TRBD1
j_gene: TRBJ1-2
abundance: -
v_gene: TRBV6-5

CDR3nt: TGTGCCAGCAGTTTGGGGGGGGGGCAGTTCTTC
CDR3aa: CASSLGGGQFF
d_gene: TRBD2
j_gene: TRBJ2-1
abundance: -
v_gene: TRBV28

CDR3nt: TGTGCCAGCAGTTCGTCGAGGGGACAGGGGCCGTACGAGCAGTACTTC
CDR3aa: CASSSSRGQGPYEQYF
d_gene: TRBD1
j_gene: TRBJ2-7
abundance: -
v_gene: TRBV12-3/TRBV12-4